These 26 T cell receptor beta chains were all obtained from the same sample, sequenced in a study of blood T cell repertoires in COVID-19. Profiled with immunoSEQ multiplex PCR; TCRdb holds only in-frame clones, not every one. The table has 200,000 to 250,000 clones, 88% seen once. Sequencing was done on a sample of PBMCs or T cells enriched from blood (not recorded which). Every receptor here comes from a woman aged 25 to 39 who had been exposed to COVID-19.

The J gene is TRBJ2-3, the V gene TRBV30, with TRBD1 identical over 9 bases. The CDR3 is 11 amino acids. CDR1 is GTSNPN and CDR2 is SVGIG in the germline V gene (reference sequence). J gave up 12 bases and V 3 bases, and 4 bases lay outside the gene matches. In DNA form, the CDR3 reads TGTGCCTGGAGGGGGGACAGGGCCCAGTATTTT. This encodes CAWRGDRAQYF. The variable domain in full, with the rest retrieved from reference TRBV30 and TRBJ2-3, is SQTIHQWPATLVQPVGSPLSLECTVEGTSNPNLYWYRQAAGRGLQLLFYSVGIGQISSEVPQNLSASRPQDRQFILSSKKLLLSDSGFYLCAWRGDRAQYFGPGTRLTVL.

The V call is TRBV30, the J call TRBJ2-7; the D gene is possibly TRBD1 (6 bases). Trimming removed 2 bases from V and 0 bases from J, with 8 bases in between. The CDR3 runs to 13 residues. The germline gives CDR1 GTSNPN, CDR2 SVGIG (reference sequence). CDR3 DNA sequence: TGTGCCTGGAGTTTAGGGGGCTCCTACGAGCAGTACTTC. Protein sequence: CAWSLGGSYEQYF.

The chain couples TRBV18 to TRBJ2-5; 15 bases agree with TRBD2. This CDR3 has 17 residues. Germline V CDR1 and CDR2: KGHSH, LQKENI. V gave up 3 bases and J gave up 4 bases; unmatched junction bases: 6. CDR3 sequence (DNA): TGTGCCAGCTCACCGGGACTAGCGGGAGGTTTGGGAGAGACCCAGTACTTC. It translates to CASSPGLAGGLGETQYF.

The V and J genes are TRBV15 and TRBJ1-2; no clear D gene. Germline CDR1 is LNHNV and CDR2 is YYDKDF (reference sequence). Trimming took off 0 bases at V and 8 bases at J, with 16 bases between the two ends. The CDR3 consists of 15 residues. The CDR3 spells CATSRDLDAISGYTF. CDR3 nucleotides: TGTGCCACCAGCAGAGATCTTGACGCGATTAGCGGCTACACCTTC.

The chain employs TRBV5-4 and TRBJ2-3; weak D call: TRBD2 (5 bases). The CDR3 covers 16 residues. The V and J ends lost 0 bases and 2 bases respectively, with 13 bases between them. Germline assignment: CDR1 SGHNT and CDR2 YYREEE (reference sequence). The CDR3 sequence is CASSLEPSIPTDTQYF. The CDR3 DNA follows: TGTGCCAGCAGCTTGGAGCCTAGCATACCCACAGATACGCAGTATTTT.

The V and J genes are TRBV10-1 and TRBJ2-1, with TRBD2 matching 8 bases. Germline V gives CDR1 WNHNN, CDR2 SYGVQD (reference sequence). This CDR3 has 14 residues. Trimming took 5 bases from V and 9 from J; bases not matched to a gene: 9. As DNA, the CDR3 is TGCGCCAGCAGTAGCGGGAGCCGGTATGGTGAGCAGTTCTTC. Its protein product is CASSSGSRYGEQFF.

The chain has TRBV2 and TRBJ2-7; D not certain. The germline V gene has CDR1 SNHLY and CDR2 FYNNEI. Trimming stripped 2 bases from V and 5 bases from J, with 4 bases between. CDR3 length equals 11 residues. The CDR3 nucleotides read TGTGCCAGCAGTGAAATAAACGAGCAGTACTTC. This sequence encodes CASSEINEQYF.

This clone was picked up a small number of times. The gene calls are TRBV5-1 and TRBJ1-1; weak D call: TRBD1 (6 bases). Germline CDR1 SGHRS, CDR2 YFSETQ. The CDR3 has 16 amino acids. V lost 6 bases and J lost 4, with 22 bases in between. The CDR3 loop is CASNQGGAFIGTEAFF. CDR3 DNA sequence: TGCGCCAGCAACCAAGGGGGGGCCTTTATAGGCACTGAAGCTTTCTTT.

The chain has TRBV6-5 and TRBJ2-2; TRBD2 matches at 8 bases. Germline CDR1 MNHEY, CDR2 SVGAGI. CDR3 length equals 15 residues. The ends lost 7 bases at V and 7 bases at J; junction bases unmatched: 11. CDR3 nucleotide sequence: TGTGCCAGCACCCCAAGCGGGAGTAACGGCGGGGAGCTGTTTTTT. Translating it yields CASTPSGSNGGELFF.

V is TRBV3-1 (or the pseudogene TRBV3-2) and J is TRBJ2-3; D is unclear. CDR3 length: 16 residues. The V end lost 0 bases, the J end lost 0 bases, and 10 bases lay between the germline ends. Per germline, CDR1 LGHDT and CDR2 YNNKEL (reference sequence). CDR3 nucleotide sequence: TGTGCCAGCAGCCAAGACGGAGCTGCTAGCACAGATACGCAGTATTTT. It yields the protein CASSQDGAASTDTQYF.

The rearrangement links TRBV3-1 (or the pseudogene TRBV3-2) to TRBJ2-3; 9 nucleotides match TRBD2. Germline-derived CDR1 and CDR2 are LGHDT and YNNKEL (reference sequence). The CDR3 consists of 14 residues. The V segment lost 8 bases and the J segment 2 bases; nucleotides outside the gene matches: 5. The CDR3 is CASLLAGHTDTQYF. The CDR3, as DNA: TGTGCCAGCCTACTAGCGGGCCACACAGATACGCAGTATTTT.

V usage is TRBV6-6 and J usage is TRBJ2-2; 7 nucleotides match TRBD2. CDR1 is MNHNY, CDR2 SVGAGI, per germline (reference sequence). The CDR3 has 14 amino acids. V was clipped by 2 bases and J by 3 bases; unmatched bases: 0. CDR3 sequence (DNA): TGTGCCAGCAGTTACGGGAGGGACACCGGGGAGCTGTTTTTT. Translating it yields CASSYGRDTGELFF.

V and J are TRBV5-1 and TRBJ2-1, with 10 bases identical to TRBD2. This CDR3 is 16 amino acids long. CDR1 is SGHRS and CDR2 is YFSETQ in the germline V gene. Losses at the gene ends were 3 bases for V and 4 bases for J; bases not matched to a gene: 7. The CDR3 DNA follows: TGCGCCAGCAGCTCGGGACTAGCGAGATCATACAATGAGCAGTTCTTC. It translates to CASSSGLARSYNEQFF.

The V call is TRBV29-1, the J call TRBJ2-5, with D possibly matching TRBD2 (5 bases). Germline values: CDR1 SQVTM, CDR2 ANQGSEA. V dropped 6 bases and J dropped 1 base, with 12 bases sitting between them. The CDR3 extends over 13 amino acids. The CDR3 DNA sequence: TGCAGCGTGTCCCGGGATGGCCAAGAGACCCAGTACTTC. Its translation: CSVSRDGQETQYF.

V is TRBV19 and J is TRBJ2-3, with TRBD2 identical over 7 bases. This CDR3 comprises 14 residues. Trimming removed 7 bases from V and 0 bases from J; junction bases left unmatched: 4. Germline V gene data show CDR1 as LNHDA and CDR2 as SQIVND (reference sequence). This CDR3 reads CASTEGLSTDTQYF. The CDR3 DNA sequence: TGTGCCAGTACGGAGGGACTAAGCACAGATACGCAGTATTTT.

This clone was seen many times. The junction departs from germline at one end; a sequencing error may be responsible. The CDR3 is CAISSGNTEAFF. CDR3 bases: TGTGCCATCAGTTCGGGGAACACTGAAGCTTTCTTT. V gene TRBV24-1 combines with J gene TRBJ1-1; D remains ambiguous. CDR1 is KGHDR, CDR2 SFDVKD, per germline. This CDR3 has 12 residues.

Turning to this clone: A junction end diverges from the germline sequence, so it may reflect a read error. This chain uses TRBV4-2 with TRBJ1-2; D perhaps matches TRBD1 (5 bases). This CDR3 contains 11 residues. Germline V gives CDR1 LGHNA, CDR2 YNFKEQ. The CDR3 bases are TGTGCCAGCAGCCAAGAGGGCAGGGCCGCCTTC. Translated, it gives CASSQEGRAAF.

CDR3 in DNA: TGTGCCAGCAGCAGCCGGGCTAGCGGGAGTCTCAGCGAGCAGTACTTC. It translates to CASSSRASGSLSEQYF. The genes are TRBV5-6 and TRBJ2-7; 10 bases agree with TRBD2. The CDR3 loop spans 16 amino acids. The junction had 13 bases not matched to a gene; V was cut back by 4 bases and J by 6 bases. Germline V gives CDR1 SGHDT, CDR2 YYEEEE.

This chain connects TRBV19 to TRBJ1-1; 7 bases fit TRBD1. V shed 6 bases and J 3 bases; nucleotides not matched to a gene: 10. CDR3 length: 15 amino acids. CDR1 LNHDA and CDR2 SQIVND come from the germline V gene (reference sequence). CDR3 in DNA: TGTGCCAGTAGGAGGGGGCGCGGTGAGGACACTGAAGCTTTCTTT. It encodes CASRRGRGEDTEAFF.

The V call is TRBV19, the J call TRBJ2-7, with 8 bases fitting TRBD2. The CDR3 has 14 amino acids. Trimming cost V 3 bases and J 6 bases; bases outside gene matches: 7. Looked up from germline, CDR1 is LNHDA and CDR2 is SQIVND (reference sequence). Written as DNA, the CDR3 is TGTGCCAGTAGTATGGCCGGGAGGGCCGGCGAGCAGTACTTC. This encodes CASSMAGRAGEQYF.

The CDR3 loop is CASSENRMKNTEAFF. DNA for the CDR3: TGCGCCAGCAGTGAAAACAGGATGAAGAACACTGAAGCTTTCTTT. V usage is TRBV10-1 and J usage is TRBJ1-1; TRBD1 might be the D (5 bases). V was pared by 3 bases and J by 1 base, with 12 bases between. CDR3 length: 15 amino acids. Germline V CDR1 and CDR2: WNHNN, SYGVQD (reference sequence).

CDR3 DNA: TGCGCCAGCAGCTTCAGGGCGGGAGGCTACGAGCAGTACTTC. Translation gives CASSFRAGGYEQYF. This chain connects TRBV5-1 to TRBJ2-7, with TRBD2 matching 8 bases. V lost 2 bases and J lost 3; bases outside the gene matches: 4. The germline gives CDR1 SGHRS, CDR2 YFSETQ. The CDR3 runs 14 residues.

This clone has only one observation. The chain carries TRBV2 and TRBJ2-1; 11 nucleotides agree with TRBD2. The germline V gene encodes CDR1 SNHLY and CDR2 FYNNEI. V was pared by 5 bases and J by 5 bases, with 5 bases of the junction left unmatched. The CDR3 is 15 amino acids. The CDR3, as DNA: TGTGCCAGCAGTCCTGGGACTAGCGGAAACAATGAGCAGTTCTTC. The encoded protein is CASSPGTSGNNEQFF.

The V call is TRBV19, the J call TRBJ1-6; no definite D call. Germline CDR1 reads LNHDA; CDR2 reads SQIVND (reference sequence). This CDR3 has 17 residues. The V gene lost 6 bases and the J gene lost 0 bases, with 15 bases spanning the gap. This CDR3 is CASSILGDGSYNSPLHF. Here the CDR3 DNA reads TGTGCCAGTAGCATCTTAGGAGACGGCTCCTATAATTCACCCCTCCACTTT. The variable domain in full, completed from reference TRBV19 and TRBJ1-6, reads DGGITQSPKYLFRKEGQNVTLSCEQNLNHDAMYWYRQDPGQGLRLIYYSQIVNDFQKGDIAEGYSVSREKKESFPLTVTSAQKNPTAFYLCASSILGDGSYNSPLHFGNGTRLTVT.

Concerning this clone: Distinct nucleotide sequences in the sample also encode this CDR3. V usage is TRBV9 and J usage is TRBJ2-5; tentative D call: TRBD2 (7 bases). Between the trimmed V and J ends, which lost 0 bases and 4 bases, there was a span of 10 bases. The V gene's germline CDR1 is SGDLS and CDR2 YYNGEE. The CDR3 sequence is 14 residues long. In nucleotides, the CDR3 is TGTGCCAGCAGCGTAGCTGGGGGGGCAGAGACCCAGTACTTC. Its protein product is CASSVAGGAETQYF.

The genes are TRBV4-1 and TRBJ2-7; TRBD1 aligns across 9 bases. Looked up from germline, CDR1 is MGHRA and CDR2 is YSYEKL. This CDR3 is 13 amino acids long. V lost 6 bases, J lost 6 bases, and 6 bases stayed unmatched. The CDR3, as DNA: TGCGCCAGCAGGCGGACAGGGGATGGCGAGCAGTACTTC. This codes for CASRRTGDGEQYF.